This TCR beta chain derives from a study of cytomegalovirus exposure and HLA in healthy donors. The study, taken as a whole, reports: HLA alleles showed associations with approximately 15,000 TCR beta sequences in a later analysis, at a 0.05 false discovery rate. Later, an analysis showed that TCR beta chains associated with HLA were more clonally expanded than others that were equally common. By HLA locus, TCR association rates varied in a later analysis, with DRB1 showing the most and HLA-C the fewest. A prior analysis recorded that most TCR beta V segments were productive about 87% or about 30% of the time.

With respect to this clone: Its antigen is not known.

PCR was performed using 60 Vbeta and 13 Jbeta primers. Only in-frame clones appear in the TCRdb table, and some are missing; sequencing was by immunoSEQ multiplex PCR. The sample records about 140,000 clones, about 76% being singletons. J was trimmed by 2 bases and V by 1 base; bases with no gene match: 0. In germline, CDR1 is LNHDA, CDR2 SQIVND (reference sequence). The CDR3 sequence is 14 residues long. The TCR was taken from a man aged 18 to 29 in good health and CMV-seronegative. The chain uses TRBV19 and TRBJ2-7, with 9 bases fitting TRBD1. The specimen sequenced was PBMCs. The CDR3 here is CASSIGTGAYEQYF. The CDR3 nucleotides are TGTGCCAGTAGTATAGGGACAGGGGCCTACGAGCAGTACTTC.